Listed below are T cell receptor beta chains from one sample, sequenced in a study of blood T cell repertoires in COVID-19. Produced via immunoSEQ multiplex PCR; TCRdb's table is partial and in-frame only. Of some 120,000 clones listed, just over 90% are singletons. Sequenced input: peripheral blood. All receptors come from a human donor with active COVID-19. The donor label of this sample is uncertain. Each CDR3 is given with its conserved first and last residue. The D gene is left open where the match is weak. Only part of the rows carry a size: once, few, many, or a class if the clone is expanded.

d_gene: -; v_gene: TRBV19; abundance: -; j_gene: TRBJ2-1; CDR3nt: TGTGCCAGTAGTTTCTCTAGTGGGAATGAGCAGTTCTTC; CDR3aa: CASSFSSGNEQFF
d_gene: -; v_gene: TRBV27; abundance: -; j_gene: TRBJ2-3; CDR3nt: TGTGCCAGCAGTTTATCGATGTCCGGGGTAGGCGGTACGCAGTATTTT; CDR3aa: CASSLSMSGVGGTQYF
d_gene: TRBD2; v_gene: TRBV11-2; abundance: -; j_gene: TRBJ2-1; CDR3nt: TGTGCCAGCAGCTTTTTTAGCGGGGGGGCGACGAATGAGCAGTTCTTC; CDR3aa: CASSFFSGGATNEQFF
d_gene: -; v_gene: TRBV13; abundance: -; j_gene: TRBJ1-2; CDR3nt: TGTGCCAGCAGCTTAAACAGTAACTATGGCTACACCTTC; CDR3aa: CASSLNSNYGYTF
d_gene: -; v_gene: TRBV7-2; abundance: -; j_gene: TRBJ2-3; CDR3nt: TGTGCCAGCAGCTTAGTGGGTGGTGGCTTCCTAGGTGATACGCAGTATTTT; CDR3aa: CASSLVGGGFLGDTQYF
d_gene: -; v_gene: TRBV27; abundance: few; j_gene: TRBJ1-2; CDR3nt: TGTGCCAGCAGTTTAAGACAGAACTATGGCTACACCTTC; CDR3aa: CASSLRQNYGYTF
d_gene: -; v_gene: TRBV7-9; abundance: -; j_gene: TRBJ1-2; CDR3nt: TGTGCCAGCAGCACAGACACGTACTATGGCTACACCTTC; CDR3aa: CASSTDTYYGYTF
d_gene: -; v_gene: TRBV7-9; abundance: once; j_gene: TRBJ1-1; CDR3nt: TGTGCCAGCAGCTTATCGGGGGGTGAAGCTTTCTTT; CDR3aa: CASSLSGGEAFF
d_gene: TRBD1; v_gene: TRBV11-2; abundance: -; j_gene: TRBJ1-4; CDR3nt: TGTGCCAGCAGCCAGGACAGGGGAGGCGAAAAACTGTTTTTT; CDR3aa: CASSQDRGGEKLFF
d_gene: TRBD1; v_gene: TRBV6-1; abundance: -; j_gene: TRBJ1-1; CDR3nt: TGTGCCAGCAGTGAACAGTTCGACAGGGCGAAAGCTTTCTTT; CDR3aa: CASSEQFDRAKAFF
d_gene: -; v_gene: TRBV19; abundance: -; j_gene: TRBJ2-5; CDR3nt: TGTGCCAGTAGTATGGGGGGAGAGACCCAGTACTTC; CDR3aa: CASSMGGETQYF
d_gene: TRBD1; v_gene: TRBV10-1; abundance: -; j_gene: TRBJ1-3; CDR3nt: TGCGCCAGCACAAAGACAGGGGGAGACTCTGGAAACACCATATATTTT; CDR3aa: CASTKTGGDSGNTIYF
d_gene: -; v_gene: TRBV28; abundance: -; j_gene: TRBJ1-1; CDR3nt: TGTGCCAGCACCACATGGAACACTGAAGCTTTCTTT; CDR3aa: CASTTWNTEAFF
d_gene: TRBD2; v_gene: TRBV5-4; abundance: -; j_gene: TRBJ2-1; CDR3nt: TGTGCCAGCAGCTCAGAAGGACTAGCGGGGGGCCGCTACAATGAGCAGTTCTTC; CDR3aa: CASSSEGLAGGRYNEQFF
d_gene: TRBD1; v_gene: TRBV7-8; abundance: -; j_gene: TRBJ2-5; CDR3nt: TGTGCCAGCAGCCGAGCAGCGACAGGGGGCGAGACCCAGTACTTC; CDR3aa: CASSRAATGGETQYF
d_gene: TRBD2; v_gene: TRBV9; abundance: -; j_gene: TRBJ2-3; CDR3nt: TGTGCCAGCAGCGTAGCAGGCGGGGGAGCAGATACGCAGTATTTT; CDR3aa: CASSVAGGGADTQYF
d_gene: -; v_gene: TRBV9; abundance: -; j_gene: TRBJ2-1; CDR3nt: TGTGCCAGCAGCTCGGGGGTACACTACAATGAGCAGTTCTTC; CDR3aa: CASSSGVHYNEQFF
d_gene: -; v_gene: TRBV11-2; abundance: -; j_gene: TRBJ2-7; CDR3nt: TGTGCCAGCAGCCCGCAGGGGTTAGGATCCGAGCAGTACTTC; CDR3aa: CASSPQGLGSEQYF
d_gene: TRBD1; v_gene: TRBV4-1; abundance: -; j_gene: TRBJ1-4; CDR3nt: TGCGCCAGCAGCCAAGAGGTCTTTTTGGGACAGGCCTGGGGGACTAATGAAAAACTGTTTTTT; CDR3aa: CASSQEVFLGQAWGTNEKLFF
d_gene: -; v_gene: TRBV7-8; abundance: -; j_gene: TRBJ1-2; CDR3nt: TGTGCCAGCAGCTTAGGACAGGCCCCAGTCGCCTTC; CDR3aa: CASSLGQAPVAF
d_gene: -; v_gene: TRBV7-9; abundance: -; j_gene: TRBJ1-4; CDR3nt: TGTGCCAGCAGCTTAGTTGGGGGCCTCGGTGAAAAACTGTTTTTT; CDR3aa: CASSLVGGLGEKLFF
d_gene: -; v_gene: TRBV2; abundance: once; j_gene: TRBJ1-5; CDR3nt: TGTGCCAGCACCCCGGCCGGGGGGGAGTACCAGCCCCAGCATTTT; CDR3aa: CASTPAGGEYQPQHF
d_gene: TRBD2; v_gene: TRBV11-2; abundance: -; j_gene: TRBJ2-3; CDR3nt: TGTGCCAGCAGCAAAACTAGCGCCCCTTCGTATTTT; CDR3aa: CASSKTSAPSYF
d_gene: -; v_gene: TRBV19; abundance: once; j_gene: TRBJ2-4; CDR3nt: TGTGCCAGTAGTATCGGGGGAATAGCCAAAAACATTCAGTACTTC; CDR3aa: CASSIGGIAKNIQYF